This TCR beta chain was identified in a study of T cells in Graves' hyperthyroidism and ophthalmopathy. Study-level information: Blood from the periphery was taken at initial diagnosis, before any treatment.

Findings and limits, study-wide: Within blood appeared most thyroid clonotypes that had expanded above 0.001.

Amplification of TCR beta CDR3 regions used RNA as the template. The HTBI primer set was used in a first-round RT-PCR of the TCR CDR3. TCRdb reprocessed the multiplex PCR reads via MiXCR and lists one record per CDR3 protein. The sample includes about 530,000 distinct CDR3 sequences, roughly 17% of them seen just once. CDR1 is MNHEY and CDR2 is SVGEGT in the germline V gene. This CDR3 has 17 amino acids. J was trimmed by 2 bases and V by 8 bases; bases with no gene match: 15. This clonotype has more than one count but fewer than ten. Its antigen is as yet unknown. Active moderate-to-severe ophthalmopathy, Clinical Activity Score at least 3, NOSPECS at least 4, under 3 months' duration. Those patients with uncontrolled infection, other autoimmune disease, pregnancy or lactation were excluded.

The chain combines TRBV6-2 or TRBV6-3 with TRBJ1-5; 7 positions agree with TRBD1. This clonotype originated in a woman in her late teens or twenties with Graves' ophthalmopathy. What was sequenced was blood. CDR3 DNA: TGTGCCAGCGCAGGGGGGCCGATCCTTTATGGCAATCAGCCCCAGCATTTT. Protein sequence: CASAGGPILYGNQPQHF.